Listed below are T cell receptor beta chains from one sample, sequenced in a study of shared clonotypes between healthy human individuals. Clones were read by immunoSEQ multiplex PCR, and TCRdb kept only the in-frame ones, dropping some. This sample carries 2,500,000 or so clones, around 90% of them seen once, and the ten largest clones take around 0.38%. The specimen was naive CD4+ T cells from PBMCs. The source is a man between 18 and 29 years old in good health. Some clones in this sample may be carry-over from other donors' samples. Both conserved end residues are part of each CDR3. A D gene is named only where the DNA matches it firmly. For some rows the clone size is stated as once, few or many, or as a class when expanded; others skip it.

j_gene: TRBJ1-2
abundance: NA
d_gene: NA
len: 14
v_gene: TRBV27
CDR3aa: CASSTGGRVYGYTF
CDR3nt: TGTGCCAGCAGCACTGGCGGCCGGGTCTATGGCTACACCTTC

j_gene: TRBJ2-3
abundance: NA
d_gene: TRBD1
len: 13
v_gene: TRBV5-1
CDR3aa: CASGGQGKDTQYF
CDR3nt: TGCGCCAGCGGAGGACAGGGGAAAGATACGCAGTATTTT

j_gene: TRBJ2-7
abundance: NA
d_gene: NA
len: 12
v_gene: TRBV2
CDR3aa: CASSRDGYEQYF
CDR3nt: TGTGCCAGCAGCAGGGACGGCTACGAGCAGTACTTC

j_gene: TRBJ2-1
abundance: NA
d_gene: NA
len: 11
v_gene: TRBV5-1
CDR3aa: CASSSREKQFF
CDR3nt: TGCGCCAGCAGCTCGCGGGAAAAGCAGTTCTTC

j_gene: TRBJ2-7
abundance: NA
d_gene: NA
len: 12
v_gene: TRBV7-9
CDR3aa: CASSLALPEQYF
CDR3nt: TGTGCCAGCAGCTTAGCGCTCCCAGAGCAGTACTTC

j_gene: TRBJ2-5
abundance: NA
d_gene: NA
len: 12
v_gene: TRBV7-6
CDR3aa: CASTLGRETQYF
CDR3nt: TGTGCCAGCACCCTCGGTAGGGAGACCCAGTACTTC

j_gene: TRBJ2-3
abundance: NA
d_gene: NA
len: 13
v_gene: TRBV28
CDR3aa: CASSLANTDTQYF
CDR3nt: TGTGCCAGCAGTTTAGCTAACACAGATACGCAGTATTTT

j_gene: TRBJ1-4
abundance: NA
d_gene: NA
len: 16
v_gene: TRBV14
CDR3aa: CASSQGDRKKREKLFF
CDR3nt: TGTGCCAGCAGCCAGGGTGACAGGAAAAAACGTGAAAAACTGTTTTTT

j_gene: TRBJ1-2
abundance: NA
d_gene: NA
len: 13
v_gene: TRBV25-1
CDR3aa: CASSQGVADGYTF
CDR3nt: TGTGCCAGCAGTCAAGGGGTTGCAGATGGCTACACCTTC

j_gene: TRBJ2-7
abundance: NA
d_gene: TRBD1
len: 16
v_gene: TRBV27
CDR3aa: CASSPSIQGNSYEQYF
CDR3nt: TGTGCCAGCAGTCCGAGCATACAGGGGAACTCCTACGAGCAGTACTTC

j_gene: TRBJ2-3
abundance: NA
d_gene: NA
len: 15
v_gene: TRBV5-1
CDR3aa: CASSFSDIPTDTQYF
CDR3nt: TGCGCCAGCAGCTTCTCGGACATTCCCACAGATACGCAGTATTTT

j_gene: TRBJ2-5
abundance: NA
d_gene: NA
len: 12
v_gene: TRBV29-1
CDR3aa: CSVGPSQETQYF
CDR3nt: TGCAGCGTTGGTCCTAGCCAAGAGACCCAGTACTTC

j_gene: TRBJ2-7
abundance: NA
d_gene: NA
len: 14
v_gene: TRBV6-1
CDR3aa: CASRPMGGSYEQYF
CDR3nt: TGTGCCAGCAGGCCCATGGGCGGTTCCTACGAGCAGTACTTC

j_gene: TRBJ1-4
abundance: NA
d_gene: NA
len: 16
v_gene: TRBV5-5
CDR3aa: CASSLDLGATNEKLFF
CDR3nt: TGTGCCAGCAGCTTGGATTTGGGGGCAACTAATGAAAAACTGTTTTTT

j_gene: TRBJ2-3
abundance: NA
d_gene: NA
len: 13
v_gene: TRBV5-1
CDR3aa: CASSLTGADTQYF
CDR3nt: TGCGCCAGCAGCTTGACGGGAGCAGATACGCAGTATTTT

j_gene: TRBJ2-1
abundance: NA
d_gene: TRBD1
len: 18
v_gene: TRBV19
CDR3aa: CASSTYRDRSLSYNEQFF
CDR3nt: TGTGCCAGTAGCACTTACCGGGACAGGTCTCTTTCCTACAATGAGCAGTTCTTC

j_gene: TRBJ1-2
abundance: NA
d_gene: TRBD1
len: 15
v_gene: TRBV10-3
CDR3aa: CATTGTGESNYGYTF
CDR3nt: TGTGCCACAACCGGGACAGGGGAATCGAACTATGGCTACACCTTC

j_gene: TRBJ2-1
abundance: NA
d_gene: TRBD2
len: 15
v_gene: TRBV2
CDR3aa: CASSETSGRAIEQFF
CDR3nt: TGTGCCAGCAGTGAGACTAGCGGGAGGGCCATTGAGCAGTTCTTC

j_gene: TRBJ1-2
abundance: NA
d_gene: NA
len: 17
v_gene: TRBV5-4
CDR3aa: CASSPSARGTTNYGYTF
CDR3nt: TGTGCCAGCAGCCCATCCGCCAGGGGAACGACTAACTATGGCTACACCTTC

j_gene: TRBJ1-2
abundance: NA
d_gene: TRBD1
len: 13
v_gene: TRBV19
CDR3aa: CASSTGGSYGYTF
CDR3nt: TGTGCCAGTAGTACAGGGGGCAGCTATGGCTACACCTTC

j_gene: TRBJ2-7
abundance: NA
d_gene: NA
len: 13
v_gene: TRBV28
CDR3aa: CASSSGQLYEQYF
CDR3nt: TGTGCCAGCAGTTCGGGGCAGCTATACGAGCAGTACTTC

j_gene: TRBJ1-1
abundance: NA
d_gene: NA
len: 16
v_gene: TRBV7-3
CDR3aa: CASSLGGARRNTEAFF
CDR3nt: TGTGCCAGCAGCTTAGGTGGCGCCCGGAGAAACACTGAAGCTTTCTTT

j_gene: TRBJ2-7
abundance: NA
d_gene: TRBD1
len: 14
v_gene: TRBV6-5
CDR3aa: CASRPGQSAYEQYF
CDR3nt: TGTGCCAGCAGACCGGGACAGTCCGCCTACGAGCAGTACTTC

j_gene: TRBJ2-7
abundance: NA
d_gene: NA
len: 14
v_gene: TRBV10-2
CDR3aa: CASKEQGIVHEQYF
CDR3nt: TGCGCCAGCAAGGAACAGGGTATTGTCCACGAGCAGTACTTC

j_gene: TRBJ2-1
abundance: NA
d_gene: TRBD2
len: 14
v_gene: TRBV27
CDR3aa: CASSQAGGYNEQFF
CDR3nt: TGTGCCAGCAGTCAAGCGGGAGGTTACAATGAGCAGTTCTTC

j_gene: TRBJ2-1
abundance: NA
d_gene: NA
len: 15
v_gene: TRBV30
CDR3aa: CAWTPGGSSYNEQFF
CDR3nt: TGTGCCTGGACCCCTGGGGGGAGCTCCTACAATGAGCAGTTCTTC

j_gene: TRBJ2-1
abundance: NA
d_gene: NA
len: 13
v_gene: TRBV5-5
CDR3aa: CASSLIPGDEQFF
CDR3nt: TGTGCCAGCAGCTTGATCCCGGGAGATGAGCAGTTCTTC

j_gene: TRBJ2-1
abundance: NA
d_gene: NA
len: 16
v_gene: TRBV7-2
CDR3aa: CASSLARGGSYNEQFF
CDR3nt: TGTGCCAGCAGCTTAGCCCGGGGTGGATCCTACAATGAGCAGTTCTTC

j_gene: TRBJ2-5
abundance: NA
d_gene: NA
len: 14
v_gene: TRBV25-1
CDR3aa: CASSESLAGETQYF
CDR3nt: TGTGCCAGCAGTGAATCACTCGCGGGAGAGACCCAGTACTTC

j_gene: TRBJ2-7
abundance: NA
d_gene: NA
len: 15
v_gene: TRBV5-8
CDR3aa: CASSSEGWYIHEQYF
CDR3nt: TGTGCCAGCAGCTCAGAGGGGTGGTATATCCACGAGCAGTACTTC

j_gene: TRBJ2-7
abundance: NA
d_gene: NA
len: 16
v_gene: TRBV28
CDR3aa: CASSLRLGGGSYEQYF
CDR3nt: TGTGCCAGCAGTTTAAGGTTGGGAGGGGGCTCCTACGAGCAGTACTTC

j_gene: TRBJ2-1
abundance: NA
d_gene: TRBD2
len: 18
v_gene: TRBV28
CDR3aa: CASSLGVLAGGSYNEQFF
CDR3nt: TGTGCCAGCAGTTTAGGGGTTTTAGCGGGAGGCTCCTACAATGAGCAGTTCTTC

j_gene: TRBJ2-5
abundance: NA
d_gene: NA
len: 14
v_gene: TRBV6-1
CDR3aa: CASSEVTGQETQYF
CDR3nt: TGTGCCAGCAGTGAAGTCACAGGCCAAGAGACCCAGTACTTC

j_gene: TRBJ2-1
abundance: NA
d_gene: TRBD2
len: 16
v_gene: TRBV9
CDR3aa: CASSSVAGQSYNEQFF
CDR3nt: TGTGCCAGCAGCTCCGTAGCGGGACAATCCTACAATGAGCAGTTCTTC

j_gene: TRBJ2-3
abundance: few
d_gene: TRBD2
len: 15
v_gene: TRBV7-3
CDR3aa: CASSLGTSGTDTQYF
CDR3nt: TGTGCCAGCAGCTTAGGGACTAGCGGCACAGATACGCAGTATTTT

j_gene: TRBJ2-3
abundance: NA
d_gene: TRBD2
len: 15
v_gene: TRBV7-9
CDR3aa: CASSWLAGGSDTQYF
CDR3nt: TGTGCCAGCAGCTGGCTAGCGGGAGGGTCAGATACGCAGTATTTT

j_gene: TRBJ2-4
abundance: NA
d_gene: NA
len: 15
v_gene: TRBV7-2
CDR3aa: CASSLPAHPRNIQYF
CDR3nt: TGTGCCAGCAGCTTACCGGCCCACCCCCGCAACATTCAGTACTTC

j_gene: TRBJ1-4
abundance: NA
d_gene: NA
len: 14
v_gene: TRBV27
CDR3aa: CASSLKPTNEKLFF
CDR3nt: TGTGCCAGCAGCCTAAAACCAACTAATGAAAAACTGTTTTTT

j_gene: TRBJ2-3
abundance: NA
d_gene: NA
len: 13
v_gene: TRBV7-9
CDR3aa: CASSTRPTATQYF
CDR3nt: TGTGCCAGCAGCACAAGGCCCACCGCTACGCAGTATTTT

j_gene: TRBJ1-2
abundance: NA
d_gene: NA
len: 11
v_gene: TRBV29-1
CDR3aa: CSVEGDDGYTF
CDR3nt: TGCAGCGTTGAAGGGGACGATGGCTACACCTTC

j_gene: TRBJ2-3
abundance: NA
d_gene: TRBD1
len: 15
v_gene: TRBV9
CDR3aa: CASSVVGQGTDTQYF
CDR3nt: TGTGCCAGCAGCGTAGTGGGACAGGGGACAGATACGCAGTATTTT